This passage covers 16 T cell receptor beta chains from one sample sequenced in a study of blood T cell repertoires in COVID-19. TCRdb's copy holds only in-frame clones and misses some; the assay was immunoSEQ multiplex PCR. Here the sample spans 97,000 or so clones, less than 85% being singletons. Sequencing used peripheral blood. All receptors derive from a woman over 75 with active or convalescent COVID-19.

The V gene is TRBV19, the J gene TRBJ1-2, with D tentatively TRBD1 (5 bases). V was shortened by 5 bases and J by 2 bases, with 9 bases between the two germline ends. Germline CDR1 is LNHDA and CDR2 is SQIVND (reference sequence). This CDR3 is built from 13 residues. The CDR3 DNA reads as TGTGCCAGTAGTCAGGGACTGAACTATGGCTACACCTTC. This gives the protein CASSQGLNYGYTF.

In its sample, this clone was seen once. The chain uses TRBV9 and TRBJ2-1, with 7 positions matching TRBD2. The V gene end was trimmed by 4 bases and the J gene end by 7 bases; junction bases not matched to a gene: 14. The CDR3 is 16 residues long. CDR1 SGDLS and CDR2 YYNGEE come from the germline V gene. Here the CDR3 reads CASSRSITLGGNEQFF. The CDR3, as DNA: TGTGCCAGCAGCCGTAGCATCACCTTGGGGGGGAATGAGCAGTTCTTC. Supplemented by reference TRBV9 and TRBJ2-1, the full variable domain reads DSGVTQTPKHLITATGQRVTLRCSPRSGDLSVYWYQQSLDQGLQFLIQYYNGEERAKGNILERFSAQQFPDLHSELNLSSLELGDSALYFCASSRSITLGGNEQFFGPGTRLTVL.

This chain links TRBV7-3 with TRBJ2-1; 7 nucleotides agree with TRBD1. Germline V gives CDR1 SGHTA, CDR2 FQGTGA. Trimming took 5 bases from V and 2 from J; bases not matched to a gene: 6. This CDR3 is 15 amino acids long. The chain's CDR3 is CASSKQGTAYNEQFF. CDR3 DNA: TGTGCCAGCAGCAAACAGGGGACCGCCTACAATGAGCAGTTCTTC.

This rearrangement joins TRBV24-1 to TRBJ2-3; TRBD1 aligns across 8 bases. Germline V CDR1 and CDR2: KGHDR, SFDVKD. The CDR3 extends over 16 amino acids. Trimming at V came to 3 bases and at J to 4 bases, leaving 8 bases not matched to a gene. CDR3 coding DNA: TGTGCCACCAGTGATAATGGACAGGGAAAGGCAGATACGCAGTATTTT. Amino acid sequence: CATSDNGQGKADTQYF.

The gene calls are TRBV6-2 or TRBV6-3 and TRBJ2-3, with 14 bases aligning to TRBD2. V lost 6 bases to trimming and J lost 4 bases; unmatched junction nucleotides: 15. The CDR3 length is 19 residues. Per germline, CDR1 MNHEY and CDR2 SVGEGT. Here the CDR3 reads CASSPPPGLAGASADTQYF. The CDR3 DNA follows: TGTGCCAGCAGCCCTCCTCCGGGACTAGCGGGAGCCTCCGCAGATACGCAGTATTTT.

V usage is TRBV7-2 and J usage is TRBJ2-3, with D possibly matching TRBD1 (5 bases). Trimming took 3 bases from V and 6 from J, leaving 13 bases between them. In germline, CDR1 is SGHTA, CDR2 FQGNSA. This CDR3 is 14 amino acids long. CDR3 amino acids: CASSLRQTGDTQYF. CDR3 nucleotides: TGTGCCAGCAGCTTGCGACAGACTGGGGATACGCAGTATTTT.

This clone has just a few counts. The chain employs TRBV30 and TRBJ2-5; D might be TRBD2 (5 bases). CDR1 is GTSNPN, CDR2 SVGIG, per germline (reference sequence). V was trimmed by 4 bases and J by 3 bases, leaving 9 bases between them. The CDR3 runs 12 residues. CDR3 in DNA: TGTGCCTGGAAAGGGAGCAAAGAGACCCAGTACTTC. This encodes CAWKGSKETQYF.

This clone was counted once. The V call is TRBV3-1 (or the pseudogene TRBV3-2), the J call TRBJ2-3, with D possibly TRBD1 on 6 matching bases. This CDR3 comprises 17 residues. CDR1 is LGHDT, CDR2 YNNKEL, per germline (reference sequence). V gave up 1 base and J gave up 0 bases, with 14 bases separating them. CDR3 sequence: CASSQAPGAPSTDTQYF. CDR3 nucleotide sequence: TGTGCCAGCAGCCAAGCACCAGGGGCTCCCAGCACAGATACGCAGTATTTT.

The chain couples TRBV25-1 to TRBJ1-6; 7 bases are shared with TRBD1. This CDR3 has 13 residues. Germline assignment: CDR1 MGHDK and CDR2 SYGVNS. V lost 5 bases and J lost 10; bases outside the gene matches: 5. CDR3 sequence: CASSPTGESPLHF. In nucleotides, the CDR3 is TGTGCCAGCAGTCCCACAGGGGAGTCACCCCTCCACTTT.

The rearrangement joins TRBV2 to TRBJ1-1; TRBD1 might be the D (5 bases). This CDR3 is built from 16 residues. Germline V gene sequence: CDR1 SNHLY, CDR2 FYNNEI. V was cut by 0 bases and J by 5 bases, with 16 bases left in between. The CDR3 is CASSEARVQGRTEAFF. Here the CDR3 DNA reads TGTGCCAGCAGTGAAGCCCGGGTTCAGGGAAGAACTGAAGCTTTCTTT.

CDR3 protein: CASRTQGGNTEAFF. CDR3 DNA sequence: TGTGCCAGCAGAACTCAGGGGGGAAACACTGAAGCTTTCTTT. The chain has TRBV27 and TRBJ1-1, with TRBD1 identical over 7 bases. The CDR3 loop spans 14 amino acids. Germline V gene data show CDR1 as MNHEY and CDR2 as SMNVEV (reference sequence). Trimming took 6 bases from V and 2 from J; bases not matched to a gene: 6.

The rearrangement joins TRBV28 to TRBJ2-7; D may be TRBD2 (6 bases). CDR3 size: 16 residues. The V end was cut by 2 bases, the J end by 9 bases, with 23 bases between. CDR1 is MDHEN, CDR2 SYDVKM, per germline. This CDR3 reads CASSLESAFGGAVQYF. CDR3 nucleotide sequence: TGTGCCAGCAGTTTAGAGTCAGCATTTGGAGGGGCGGTGCAGTACTTC.

The V and J genes are TRBV29-1 and TRBJ2-1, with 8 bases identical to TRBD2. This CDR3 has 17 amino acids. Trimming cost V 6 bases and J 0 bases; bases outside gene matches: 13. The V gene's germline CDR1 is SQVTM and CDR2 ANQGSEA. This CDR3 is CSVNPLVAGSSYNEQFF. The CDR3 DNA follows: TGCAGCGTGAACCCTTTGGTAGCGGGAAGCTCCTACAATGAGCAGTTCTTC.

V usage is TRBV5-1 and J usage is TRBJ2-5, with D tentatively TRBD2 (5 bases). Per the germline V gene, CDR1 is SGHRS and CDR2 is YFSETQ. The CDR3 runs 14 residues. V dropped 0 bases and J dropped 1 base, with 7 bases sitting between them. CDR3 loop: CASSLALAQETQYF. The CDR3 bases are TGCGCCAGCAGCTTGGCGCTAGCCCAAGAGACCCAGTACTTC. The full variable domain, completed using reference TRBV5-1 and TRBJ2-5, is KAGVTQTPRYLIKTRGQQVTLSCSPISGHRSVSWYQQTPGQGLQFLFEYFSETQRNKGNFPGRFSGRQFSNSRSEMNVSTLELGDSALYLCASSLALAQETQYFGPGTRLLVL.

The J gene is TRBJ2-5, the V gene TRBV15, with 10 bases identical to TRBD1. The CDR3 is made up of 16 amino acids. V lost 1 base, J lost 3 bases, and 5 bases stayed unmatched. Germline CDR1 is LNHNV and CDR2 is YYDKDF (reference sequence). The CDR3 nucleotides are TGTGCCACCAGCAGAGGGGACAGGGGATGGGAAGAGACCCAGTACTTC. Translating gives CATSRGDRGWEETQYF.

CDR3 sequence: CASSVTGTGGSGNTIYF. As DNA, the CDR3 is TGTGCCAGCAGCGTAACTGGTACAGGGGGCTCTGGAAACACCATATATTTT. The chain employs TRBV9 and TRBJ1-3, with 8 bases identical to TRBD1. J lost 0 bases, V lost 1 base, and 6 bases had no gene match. The CDR3 runs to 17 residues. The V gene's germline CDR1 is SGDLS and CDR2 YYNGEE.